The following is a T cell receptor beta chain sequence with its context. What it recognizes is unknown. This sample is part of a study of shared clonotypes between healthy human individuals. Points from the study as a whole: For naive CD4 cells, around 5.1% of clonotypes were shared across a handful of donors.

Assay used: immunoSEQ multiplex PCR; TCRdb lists only in-frame clones, some missing. This table has around 550,000 clones, roughly 96% appearing once. As defined, naive CD8 cells were CD45RO-negative and positively selected for CCR7, with terminally differentiated effector memory CD45RA+ cells excluded. The sequenced sample was naive CD8+ T cells sorted from blood. The TCR comes from a woman aged 25-40 years in good health.

Here the CDR3 DNA reads TGTGCCAGCAGCGGTGCGGGAACTGACCAAGAGACCCAGTACTTC. Translated: CASSGAGTDQETQYF. V usage is TRBV9 and J usage is TRBJ2-5, with D possibly being TRBD2 (6 bases). CDR1 and CDR2 from the germline V gene are SGDLS and YYNGEE. CDR3 length: 15 residues. Trimming removed 3 bases at V and 0 bases at J, with 12 bases between.